Following are 32 T cell receptor beta chains from one sample sequenced in a study of T-cell reconstitution after alpha-beta-depleted transplantation in children (dated by TCRdb to about 2016). The library relied on PCR. Sequencer: Illumina HiSeq 2500. Molecular barcoding was employed in the preparation of TCR libraries, with unique molecular identifiers being used to normalize TCRbeta repertoire quantification. In TCRdb, the public reads were trimmed at Q25 with fastp and aligned with MiXCR, with productive beta chains retained. Here each entry gathers all rows of one CDR3 protein and keeps the most common genes and DNA. Counted in this sample were 450,000 to 600,000 distinct CDR3 sequences; around 19% of them appeared once. The ten most abundant clones make up 2.5% to 4% of the sample. Sequencing used PBMCs from the stem cell graft donor, obtained from the stem cell graft. All receptors come from a human donor who donated a stem cell graft to a child with acute lymphoblastic leukemia.

The CDR3 sequence is CSASHSDEQYF. The CDR3 bases are TGCAGTGCTAGCCACAGCGACGAGCAGTACTTC. The V and J genes are TRBV20-1 and TRBJ2-7, with unresolved D. The CDR3 has 11 residues. Germline loops: CDR1 DFQATT, CDR2 SNEGSKA (reference sequence). With 3 bases removed from V and 5 bases from J, the gap between germline ends came to 8 bases.

This sequence joins TRBV4-2 and TRBJ2-3, with 8 bases aligning to TRBD2. CDR3 length equals 14 residues. CDR1 is LGHNA and CDR2 is YNFKEQ in the germline V gene. V trimming: 4 bases; J trimming: 2 bases; junction bases outside the gene matches: 2. The CDR3 protein is CASSLSGVTDTQYF. The CDR3 nucleotides are TGTGCCAGCAGCCTTAGCGGGGTCACAGATACGCAGTATTTT.

V and J are TRBV19 and TRBJ1-1; TRBD1 matches at 7 bases. This CDR3 contains 12 residues. The germline gives CDR1 LNHDA, CDR2 SQIVND (reference sequence). The V gene end was trimmed by 10 bases and the J gene end by 3 bases; junction bases not matched to a gene: 5. The CDR3 region is CATRQGHTEAFF. As DNA, the CDR3 is TGTGCCACGAGACAGGGCCACACTGAAGCTTTCTTT.

A few counts support this clonotype. The chain employs TRBV29-1 and TRBJ2-3; D might be TRBD1 (6 bases). Trimming stripped 7 bases from V and 5 bases from J, with 16 bases between. The CDR3 is 13 residues long. Germline V lookup: CDR1 SQVTM, CDR2 ANQGSEA. The CDR3 reads CSAHPDSLDTQYF. The CDR3, as DNA: TGCAGCGCCCACCCGGACAGTCTAGATACGCAGTATTTT.

This chain joins TRBV27 and TRBJ2-7; D ambiguous. Germline loops: CDR1 MNHEY, CDR2 SMNVEV (reference sequence). Trimming shortened V by 6 bases and J by 7 bases, and 22 bases separated the two germline ends. There are 15 residues in the CDR3. CDR3 nucleotide sequence: TGTGCCAGCAGGGGATTAGATGACGGACCGGGTGAGCAGTACTTC. Protein sequence: CASRGLDDGPGEQYF.

This clonotype has more than one count but fewer than ten. The chain is built from TRBV28 and TRBJ2-3; no clear D. Trimming took 6 bases from V and 0 from J, leaving 16 bases between them. CDR1 and CDR2 from the germline V gene are MDHEN and SYDVKM. The CDR3 sequence is 16 residues long. In nucleotides, the CDR3 is TGTGCCAGCAGCTTCCTACCTTACCCTAGCACAGATACGCAGTATTTT. Amino acids: CASSFLPYPSTDTQYF.

The CDR3 loop is CASSPDGQSLDLYGYTF. CDR3 nucleotide sequence: TGCGCCAGCAGCCCCGATGGACAGTCCCTAGATCTCTATGGCTACACCTTC. The chain recombines TRBV4-1 with TRBJ1-2; D is perhaps TRBD1 (6 bases). This CDR3 is 17 amino acids long. From germline, CDR1 is MGHRA and CDR2 YSYEKL. Trimming took 4 bases from V and 4 from J, leaving 22 bases between them.

The chain couples TRBV5-1 to TRBJ2-1, with 10 bases identical to TRBD2. CDR1 and CDR2 from the germline V gene are SGHRS and YFSETQ. The CDR3 contains 16 residues. Germline trimming cut 5 bases from V and 7 bases from J; bases unmatched to any gene: 12. CDR3 sequence reads: CASRPILAGEINEQFF. The CDR3 DNA follows: TGCGCCAGCAGACCTATTCTAGCGGGAGAGATTAATGAGCAGTTCTTC.

V gene TRBV5-5 combines with J gene TRBJ2-2; TRBD2 is a possible D gene (5 bases). The V end was cut by 2 bases, the J end by 3 bases, with 11 bases between. The CDR3 totals 15 residues. Germline CDR1 and CDR2: SGHKS and YYEKEE (reference sequence). The CDR3 DNA sequence: TGTGCCAGCAGCTTAGAAGGACTTTACACCGGGGAGCTGTTTTTT. Its protein is CASSLEGLYTGELFF.

The chain is built from TRBV7-9 and TRBJ2-1; D is unresolved. The V gene lost 6 bases and the J gene lost 15 bases, with 18 bases spanning the gap. Germline values: CDR1 SEHNR, CDR2 FQNEAQ (reference sequence). CDR3 size: 12 residues. CDR3 region: CASSSAVLLWFF. CDR3 sequence (DNA): TGTGCCAGCAGTTCCGCGGTCCTCCTGTGGTTCTTC.

The chain combines TRBV29-1 with TRBJ2-7, with a weak D call TRBD1 (6 bases). Germline V lookup: CDR1 SQVTM, CDR2 ANQGSEA. This CDR3 has 13 residues. Trimming pared 5 bases from V and 3 bases from J, leaving 14 bases between. This CDR3 reads CSVQGLRSYEQYF. The CDR3 nucleotides are TGCAGCGTTCAGGGGCTTAGGAGCTACGAGCAGTACTTC.

This chain joins TRBV3-1 and TRBJ2-1; D not resolved. The V gene's germline CDR1 is LGHDT and CDR2 YNNKEL (reference sequence). Trimming removed 1 base at V and 7 bases at J, with 17 bases between. The CDR3 is 16 residues long. CDR3 amino acids: CASSQGPILTSNEQFF. The CDR3 nucleotides read TGTGCCAGCAGCCAAGGTCCGATCCTTACCTCGAATGAGCAGTTCTTC.

This clonotype has ten or more counts. This chain connects TRBV11-2 to TRBJ2-1; D is uncertain. V was trimmed by 2 bases and J by 0 bases, leaving 11 bases between them. The CDR3 has 16 residues. The germline CDR1 and CDR2 sequences are SGHAT and FQNNGV. The CDR3: CASSLRNAVSYNEQFF. CDR3 sequence (DNA): TGTGCCAGCAGCTTACGGAACGCGGTCTCCTACAATGAGCAGTTCTTC.

This clonotype was counted at least ten times. The V and J genes are TRBV5-1 and TRBJ2-7; no definite D call. CDR3 length: 13 residues. Trimming cost V 2 bases and J 0 bases, with 6 bases left between them. The germline V gene encodes CDR1 SGHRS and CDR2 YFSETQ. CDR3 sequence reads: CASSFTVSYEQYF. The CDR3 DNA reads TGCGCCAGCAGCTTTACTGTCTCCTACGAGCAGTACTTC.

As DNA, the CDR3 is TGTGCCAGCAGTATCGGACTAGCGGGCGCCTACAATGAGCAGTTCTTC. It encodes CASSIGLAGAYNEQFF. This chain joins TRBV12-3 or TRBV12-4 and TRBJ2-1; 11 positions agree with TRBD2. The CDR3 loop spans 16 amino acids. The V gene end was trimmed by 5 bases and the J gene end by 2 bases; junction bases not matched to a gene: 5.

In its sample, this clonotype was seen once. This chain connects TRBV18 to TRBJ1-3, with D possibly TRBD1 on 5 matching bases. Germline CDR1 is KGHSH and CDR2 is LQKENI. The CDR3 has 16 amino acids. Trimming stripped 3 bases from V and 0 bases from J, with 12 bases between. The CDR3 here is CASSPKTAGSGNTIYF. CDR3 DNA: TGTGCCAGCTCACCCAAGACAGCCGGCTCTGGAAACACCATATATTTT.

The genes are TRBV5-1 and TRBJ2-5; 7 nucleotides match TRBD1. This CDR3 is 13 amino acids long. With V trimmed by 3 bases and J by 3 bases, 2 bases remained unmatched. CDR1 and CDR2 from the germline V gene are SGHRS and YFSETQ. In nucleotides, the CDR3 is TGCGCCAGCAGCTATGACAGGGAAGAGACCCAGTACTTC. Protein product: CASSYDREETQYF. Filled out from reference TRBV5-1 and TRBJ2-5, the complete variable domain reads KAGVTQTPRYLIKTRGQQVTLSCSPISGHRSVSWYQQTPGQGLQFLFEYFSETQRNKGNFPGRFSGRQFSNSRSEMNVSTLELGDSALYLCASSYDREETQYFGPGTRLLVL.

The genes are TRBV12-3 or TRBV12-4 and TRBJ2-7; D is possibly TRBD1 (5 bases). The V and J ends lost 3 bases and 6 bases respectively, with 24 bases between them. The CDR3 has 17 amino acids. Here the CDR3 reads CASSFSPLGQGQPEQYF. CDR3 nucleotides: TGTGCCAGCAGTTTTTCCCCCTTGGGTCAGGGTCAACCCGAGCAGTACTTC.

This chain joins TRBV4-1 and TRBJ1-2; no reliable D call. CDR1 and CDR2 (germline): MGHRA, YSYEKL. This CDR3 spans 14 amino acids. Trimming stripped 5 bases from V and 4 bases from J, with 14 bases between. The CDR3 DNA is TGCGCCAGCAGCTACCGGGATCCATCCTATGGCTACACCTTC. Translating gives CASSYRDPSYGYTF.

This clonotype was counted only a few times. J is TRBJ1-6 and V is TRBV5-1, with TRBD1 matching over 7 bases. Trimming at V came to 9 bases and at J to 9 bases, leaving 18 bases not matched to a gene. Per germline, CDR1 SGHRS and CDR2 YFSETQ. There are 16 residues in the CDR3. The CDR3 here is CATSRGTLDLGSPLHF. CDR3 nucleotides: TGCGCCACCTCCAGGGGGACACTCGACCTTGGTTCACCCCTCCACTTT. The whole variable domain, remainder taken from reference TRBV5-1 and TRBJ1-6, is KAGVTQTPRYLIKTRGQQVTLSCSPISGHRSVSWYQQTPGQGLQFLFEYFSETQRNKGNFPGRFSGRQFSNSRSEMNVSTLELGDSALYLCATSRGTLDLGSPLHFGNGTRLTVT.

This chain links TRBV12-3 or TRBV12-4 with TRBJ2-5, with D possibly matching TRBD1 (6 bases). The V end lost 6 bases, the J end lost 6 bases, and 17 bases lay between the germline ends. The CDR3 length is 14 residues. The CDR3 coding sequence is TGTGCCAGCAGCGTCAACAGGGAAATAAAGACCCAGTACTTC. This codes for CASSVNREIKTQYF.

This clonotype was observed a handful of times. The V gene is TRBV28, the J gene TRBJ2-7; weak D call: TRBD1 (5 bases). Germline-derived CDR1 and CDR2 are MDHEN and SYDVKM. The V gene lost 2 bases and the J gene lost 6 bases, with 17 bases spanning the gap. This CDR3 comprises 15 residues. CDR3 loop: CASSLGRRVVGEQYF. The CDR3 bases are TGTGCCAGCAGTTTAGGGCGCAGGGTCGTTGGCGAGCAGTACTTC.

This clonotype has a handful of counts. The chain has TRBV10-3 and TRBJ2-3, with 8 nucleotides matching TRBD1. The length of the CDR3 is 14 residues. J lost 0 bases, V lost 5 bases, and 1 base had no gene match. Germline assignment: CDR1 ENHRY and CDR2 SYGVKD. CDR3 nucleotide sequence: TGTGCCATCAGTCGACAGGGGAGCACAGATACGCAGTATTTT. It translates to CAISRQGSTDTQYF.

The rearrangement links TRBV19 to TRBJ2-1; D remains ambiguous. The CDR3 covers 15 residues. Germline-derived CDR1 and CDR2 are LNHDA and SQIVND (reference sequence). Trimming removed 3 bases from V and 0 bases from J, with 9 bases in between. For the CDR3, the DNA is TGTGCCAGTAGTATCTCGGTTGGCTCCTACAATGAGCAGTTCTTC. It specifies CASSISVGSYNEQFF.

The chain couples TRBV19 to TRBJ1-2, with D unclear. The CDR3 is 12 residues long. Trimming left V 7 bases short and J 4 bases short, with 10 bases between. The germline gives CDR1 LNHDA, CDR2 SQIVND (reference sequence). The CDR3: CASTYGLYGYTF. The CDR3 DNA reads as TGTGCCAGTACCTATGGCCTCTATGGCTACACCTTC.

This clonotype was seen only a few times. The gene calls are TRBV2 and TRBJ2-7, with TRBD2 identical over 9 bases. CDR1 and CDR2 from the germline V gene are SNHLY and FYNNEI. This CDR3 has 13 amino acids. Trimming took 10 bases from V and 4 from J; bases not matched to a gene: 8. The CDR3 DNA is TGTGCCACCGGGACACTAGCGGGTTACGAGCAGTACTTC. Protein: CATGTLAGYEQYF.

In its sample, this clonotype was seen a few times. This chain joins TRBV9 and TRBJ2-7; 7 bases are a match to TRBD2. The CDR3 runs to 15 residues. The trim removed 4 bases at V and 1 base at J, leaving 8 bases unmatched. Germline V gives CDR1 SGDLS, CDR2 YYNGEE. The CDR3: CASSPGGNPSYEQYF. CDR3 in DNA: TGTGCCAGCAGCCCGGGGGGAAACCCTTCCTACGAGCAGTACTTC.

The gene calls are TRBV15 and TRBJ2-5, with 7 nucleotides matching TRBD1. In germline, CDR1 is LNHNV, CDR2 YYDKDF (reference sequence). V trimming: 0 bases; J trimming: 2 bases; junction bases outside the gene matches: 3. This CDR3 spans 15 amino acids. CDR3 in DNA: TGTGCCACCAGCAGAGAAGGGACAGCTCAAGAGACCCAGTACTTC. Translated: CATSREGTAQETQYF.

The rearrangement uses TRBV12-3 or TRBV12-4 and TRBJ2-1, with TRBD2 matching 9 bases. The CDR3 totals 16 residues. Trimming took 5 bases from V and 6 from J; bases not matched to a gene: 11. The DNA for the CDR3 is TGTGCCAGCAGTGTTTTGGTAGCGGGAGTGGGCAATGAGCAGTTCTTC. It encodes CASSVLVAGVGNEQFF.

This clonotype turned up a few times. This chain connects TRBV12-3 or TRBV12-4 to TRBJ2-2; 7 positions match TRBD2. CDR3 length equals 13 residues. J lost 6 bases, V lost 5 bases, and 3 bases had no gene match. CDR3 in DNA: TGTGCCAGCAGTCCCCGGGGGGCCGGGGAGCTGTTTTTT. Its protein product is CASSPRGAGELFF.

CDR3 nucleotides: TGTGCCAGCAGTGAACTGAGGGTGGGCTATGGCTACACCTTC. This translates into CASSELRVGYGYTF. The V gene is TRBV6-1, the J gene TRBJ1-2; D uncertain. This CDR3 region has 14 residues. The V end lost 2 bases, the J end lost 4 bases, and 11 bases lay between the germline ends. Germline assignment: CDR1 MNHNS and CDR2 SASEGT.

This clonotype was seen repeatedly, ten times or more. This rearrangement joins TRBV5-5 to TRBJ1-1; 8 nucleotides agree with TRBD1. Germline-derived CDR1 and CDR2 are SGHKS and YYEKEE (reference sequence). V shed 1 base, J shed 1 base, and the junction held 3 bases outside the gene matches. There are 15 residues in the CDR3. The CDR3 protein is CASSLYGTGNTEAFF. The CDR3 DNA reads as TGTGCCAGCAGCTTGTATGGGACAGGGAACACTGAAGCTTTCTTT.